This TCR beta chain was recovered during a study of T cells in Graves' hyperthyroidism and ophthalmopathy. Study findings and constraints: Onset of ophthalmopathy came a median approximately 6.9 months after the model predicted it. Researchers report that a 13 V-J model separated ophthalmopathy from stable hyperthyroidism.

The TCR beta CDR3 regions underwent amplification using RNA transcripts as the source. The primer set for the first-round RT-PCR of the TCR CDR3 was HTBI. Each CDR3 protein gets one entry after TCRdb re-called the multiplex PCR reads with MiXCR. The sample carries more than 450,000 distinct CDR3 sequences, 12% to 15% recorded once. This clonotype was observed many times. Its antigen is still unknown. Trimming removed 5 bases from V and 7 bases from J, with 5 bases in between. Germline V gene data show CDR1 as KGHDR and CDR2 as SFDVKD. CDR3 length: 11 residues. The chain links TRBV24-1 to TRBJ2-1, with D unclear. Sequenced material: blood. This sequence was found in a middle-aged woman with Graves' hyperthyroidism. The CDR3, as DNA: TGTGCCACCAGTGTCGGGAATGAGCAGTTCTTC. Protein product: CATSVGNEQFF.